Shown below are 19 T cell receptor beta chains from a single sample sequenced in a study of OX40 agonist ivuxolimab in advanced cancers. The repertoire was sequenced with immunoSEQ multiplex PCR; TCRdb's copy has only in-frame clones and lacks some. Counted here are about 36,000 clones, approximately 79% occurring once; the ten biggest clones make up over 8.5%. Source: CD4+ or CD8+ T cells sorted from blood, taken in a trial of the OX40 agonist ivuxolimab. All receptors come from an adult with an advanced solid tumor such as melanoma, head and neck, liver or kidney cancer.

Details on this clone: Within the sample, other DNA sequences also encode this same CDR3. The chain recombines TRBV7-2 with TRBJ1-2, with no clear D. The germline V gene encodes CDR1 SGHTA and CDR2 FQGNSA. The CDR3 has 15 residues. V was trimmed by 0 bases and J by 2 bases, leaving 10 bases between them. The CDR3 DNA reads TGTGCCAGCAGCTTAGCACCGTCGGCGAACTATGGCTACACCTTC. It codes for CASSLAPSANYGYTF.

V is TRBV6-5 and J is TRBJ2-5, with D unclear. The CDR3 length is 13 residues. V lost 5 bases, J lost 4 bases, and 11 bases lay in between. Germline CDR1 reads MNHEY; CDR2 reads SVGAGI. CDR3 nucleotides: TGTGCCAGCAGTACCCCAGGTGTAGAGACCCAGTACTTC. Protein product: CASSTPGVETQYF.

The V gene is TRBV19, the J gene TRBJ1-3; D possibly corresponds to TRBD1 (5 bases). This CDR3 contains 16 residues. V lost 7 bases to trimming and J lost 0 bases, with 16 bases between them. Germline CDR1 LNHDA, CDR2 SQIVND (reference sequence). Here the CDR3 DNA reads TGTGCCAGTATCGGGACGGGAAGTTCCTCTGGAAACACCATATATTTT. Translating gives CASIGTGSSSGNTIYF.

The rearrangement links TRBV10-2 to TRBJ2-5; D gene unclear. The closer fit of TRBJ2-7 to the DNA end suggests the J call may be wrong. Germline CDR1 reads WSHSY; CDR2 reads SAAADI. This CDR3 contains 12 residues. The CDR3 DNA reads TGCGCCAGCAGTGTGGAGTCCTACGAGCAGTACTTC. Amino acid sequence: CASSVESYEQYF.

The CDR3 loop is CASSLLGEGQPQHF. CDR3 nucleotide sequence: TGTGCCAGCAGCTTGTTGGGGGAGGGTCAGCCCCAGCATTTT. The chain combines TRBV7-3 with TRBJ1-5; maybe TRBD1 (5 bases). CDR1 and CDR2 from the germline V gene are SGHTA and FQGTGA. CDR3 length: 14 residues. The ends were cut back, 3 bases at V and 6 bases at J, with 12 bases in the middle.

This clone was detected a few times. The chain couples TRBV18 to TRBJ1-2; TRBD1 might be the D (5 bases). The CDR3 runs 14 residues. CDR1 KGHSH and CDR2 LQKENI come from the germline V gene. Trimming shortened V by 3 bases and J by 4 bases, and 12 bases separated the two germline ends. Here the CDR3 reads CASSPPTESYGYTF. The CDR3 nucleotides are TGTGCCAGCTCACCCCCGACAGAGAGCTATGGCTACACCTTC.

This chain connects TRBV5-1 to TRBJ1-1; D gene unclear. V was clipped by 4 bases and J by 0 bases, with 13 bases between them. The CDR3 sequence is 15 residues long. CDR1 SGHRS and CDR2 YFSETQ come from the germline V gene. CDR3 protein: CASSPAGRMNTEAFF. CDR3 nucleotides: TGCGCCAGCAGCCCGGCGGGCCGGATGAACACTGAAGCTTTCTTT.

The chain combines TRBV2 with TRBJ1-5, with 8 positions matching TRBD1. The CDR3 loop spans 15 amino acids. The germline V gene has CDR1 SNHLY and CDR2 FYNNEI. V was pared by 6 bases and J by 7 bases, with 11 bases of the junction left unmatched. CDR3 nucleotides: TGTGCCAGCAGCGAAACTTCAGGGGGCGTCCAGCCCCAGCATTTT. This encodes CASSETSGGVQPQHF.

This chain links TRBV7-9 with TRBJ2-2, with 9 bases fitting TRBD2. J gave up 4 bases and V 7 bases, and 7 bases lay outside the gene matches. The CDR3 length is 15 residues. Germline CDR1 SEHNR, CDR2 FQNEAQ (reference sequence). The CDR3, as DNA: TGTGCCAGCAAGGAGCTAGCGGGGATCACCGGGGAGCTGTTTTTT. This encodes CASKELAGITGELFF.

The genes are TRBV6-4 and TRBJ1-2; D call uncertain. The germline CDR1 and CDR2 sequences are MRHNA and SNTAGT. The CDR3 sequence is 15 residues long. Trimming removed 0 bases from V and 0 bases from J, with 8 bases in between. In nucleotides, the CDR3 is TGTGCCAGCAGTGACTCGACTAGGGCTAACTATGGCTACACCTTC. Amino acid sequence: CASSDSTRANYGYTF.

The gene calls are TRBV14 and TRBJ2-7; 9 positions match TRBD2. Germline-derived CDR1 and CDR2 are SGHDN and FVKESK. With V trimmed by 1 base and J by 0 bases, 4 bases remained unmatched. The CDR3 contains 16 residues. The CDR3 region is CASSQGASGTSYEQYF. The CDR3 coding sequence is TGTGCCAGCAGCCAAGGAGCTAGCGGGACCTCCTACGAGCAGTACTTC.

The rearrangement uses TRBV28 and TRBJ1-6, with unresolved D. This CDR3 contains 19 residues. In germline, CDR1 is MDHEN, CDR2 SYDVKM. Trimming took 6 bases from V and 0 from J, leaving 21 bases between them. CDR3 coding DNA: TGTGCCAGCAGCCAAGGAGACCTTCAGTGGAGCTCCTATAATTCACCCCTCCACTTT. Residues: CASSQGDLQWSSYNSPLHF.

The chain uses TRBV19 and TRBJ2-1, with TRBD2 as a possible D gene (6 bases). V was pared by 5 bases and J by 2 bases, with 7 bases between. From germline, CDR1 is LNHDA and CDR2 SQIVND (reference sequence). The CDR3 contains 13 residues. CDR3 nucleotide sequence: TGTGCCAGTAGTTGGACTACCTACAATGAGCAGTTCTTC. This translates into CASSWTTYNEQFF.

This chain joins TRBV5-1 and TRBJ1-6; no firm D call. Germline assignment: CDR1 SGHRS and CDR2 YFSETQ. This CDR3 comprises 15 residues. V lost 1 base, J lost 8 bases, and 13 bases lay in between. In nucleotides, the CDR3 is TGCGCCAGCAGCTTGAGTTCGGGGTGGGATTCACCCCTCCACTTT. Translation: CASSLSSGWDSPLHF.

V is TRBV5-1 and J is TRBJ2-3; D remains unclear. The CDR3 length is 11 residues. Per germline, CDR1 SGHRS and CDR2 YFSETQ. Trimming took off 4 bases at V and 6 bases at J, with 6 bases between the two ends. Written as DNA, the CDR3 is TGCGCCAGCAGCCTCGCGGATACGCAGTATTTT. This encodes CASSLADTQYF.

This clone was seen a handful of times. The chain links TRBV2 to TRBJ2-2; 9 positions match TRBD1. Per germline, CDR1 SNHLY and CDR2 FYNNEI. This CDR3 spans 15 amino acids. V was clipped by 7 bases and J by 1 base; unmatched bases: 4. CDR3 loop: CASIRDRVNTGELFF. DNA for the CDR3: TGTGCCAGCATTCGGGACAGGGTGAACACCGGGGAGCTGTTTTTT.

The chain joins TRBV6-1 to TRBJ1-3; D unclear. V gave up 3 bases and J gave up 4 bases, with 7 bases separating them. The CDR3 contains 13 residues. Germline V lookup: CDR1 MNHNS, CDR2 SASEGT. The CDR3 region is CASSEWVGNTIYF. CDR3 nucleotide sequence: TGTGCCAGCAGTGAGTGGGTCGGAAACACCATATATTTT.

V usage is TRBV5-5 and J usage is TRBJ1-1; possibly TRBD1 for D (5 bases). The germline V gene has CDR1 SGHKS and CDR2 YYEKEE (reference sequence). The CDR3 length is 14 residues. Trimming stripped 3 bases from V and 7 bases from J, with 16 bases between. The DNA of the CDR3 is TGTGCCAGCAGCTATTTCGGGGGAACTAATGAAGCTTTCTTT. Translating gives CASSYFGGTNEAFF.

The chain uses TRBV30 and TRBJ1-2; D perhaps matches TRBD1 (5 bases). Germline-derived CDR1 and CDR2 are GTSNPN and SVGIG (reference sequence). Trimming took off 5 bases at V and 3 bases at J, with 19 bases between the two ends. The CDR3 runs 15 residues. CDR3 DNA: TGTGCCTGGGGCACAGGTTGGGTGTCTGACTATGGCTACACCTTC. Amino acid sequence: CAWGTGWVSDYGYTF. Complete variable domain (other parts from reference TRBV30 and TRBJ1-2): SQTIHQWPATLVQPVGSPLSLECTVEGTSNPNLYWYRQAAGRGLQLLFYSVGIGQISSEVPQNLSASRPQDRQFILSSKKLLLSDSGFYLCAWGTGWVSDYGYTFGSGTRLTVV.